The 22 T cell receptor beta chains given below trace back to one sample, sequenced in a study of CD8+ T cells in alopecia areata. Extraction and reverse transcription of RNA yielded cDNA as the sequencing template. The assay was immunoSEQ multiplex PCR, and TCRdb's table has in-frame clones only and misses some. The table records about 200,000 clones, approximately 38% of them present only once. The treatment is: oral pan-JAK inhibitor, 5-10 mg twice daily. The sample consisted of CD4+ T cells sorted from blood, taken between weeks 30 and 35, from a patient treated with tofacitinib. These receptors were collected from a human donor with alopecia areata.

This chain joins TRBV7-9 and TRBJ2-5, with 13 bases lining up with TRBD2. The J call could be wrong; TRBJ2-7 is a better fit for the DNA end. In germline, CDR1 is SEHNR, CDR2 FQNEAQ (reference sequence). CDR3 length equals 15 residues. This CDR3 reads CASSLRLAGGDEQYF. The CDR3 DNA is TGTGCCAGCAGCTTAAGACTAGCGGGAGGAGACGAGCAGTACTTC.

This clone occurred a few times. The rearrangement uses TRBV18 and TRBJ2-7, with TRBD1 matching 9 bases. Trimming took 2 bases from V and 4 from J; bases not matched to a gene: 6. The germline V gene has CDR1 KGHSH and CDR2 LQKENI. CDR3 length equals 15 residues. For the CDR3, the DNA is TGTGCCAGCTCACCAAGTAGGACAGGGGATTACGAGCAGTACTTC. Encoded protein: CASSPSRTGDYEQYF.

This chain links TRBV30 with TRBJ2-7; D not resolved. The germline V gene encodes CDR1 GTSNPN and CDR2 SVGIG (reference sequence). The CDR3 has 13 residues. V gave up 2 bases and J gave up 3 bases, with 11 bases separating them. The CDR3 region is CAWSNQELYEQYF. The CDR3 region has the DNA TGTGCCTGGAGTAATCAGGAACTCTACGAGCAGTACTTC.

This clone occurred a few times. The rearrangement joins TRBV7-2 to TRBJ1-3; 7 bases are shared with TRBD1. The germline V gene encodes CDR1 SGHTA and CDR2 FQGNSA. CDR3 length: 15 amino acids. After removal of 2 bases from V and 8 bases from J, the junction contained 9 bases not matched to a gene. This CDR3 reads CASSLNPRQGHTIYF. As DNA, the CDR3 is TGTGCCAGCAGCTTAAACCCGCGACAGGGCCACACCATATATTTT.

The DNA of the CDR3 is TGTGCCTGGAGTAGCCCGGGACTAGCGGGCCACAATGAGCAGTTCTTC. This translates into CAWSSPGLAGHNEQFF. V is TRBV30 and J is TRBJ2-1; 12 nucleotides align to TRBD2. CDR3 length: 16 amino acids. Germline lookup yields CDR1 GTSNPN and CDR2 SVGIG (reference sequence). V trimming: 2 bases; J trimming: 5 bases; junction bases outside the gene matches: 7.

Regarding this clone: Additional DNA sequences in this sample encode the identical CDR3. V gene TRBV29-1 combines with J gene TRBJ1-1; no clear D gene. The CDR3 consists of 11 residues. V was cut by 5 bases and J by 1 base, with 5 bases left in between. Germline CDR1 SQVTM, CDR2 ANQGSEA. CDR3 bases: TGCAGCGTTCGGGGGAACACTGAAGCTTTCTTT. Translating gives CSVRGNTEAFF.

This clone was seen more than once but under ten times. The chain has TRBV25-1 and TRBJ1-1; 9 positions agree with TRBD1. The CDR3 is made up of 16 amino acids. Germline-derived CDR1 and CDR2 are MGHDK and SYGVNS. J was trimmed by 4 bases and V by 3 bases; bases with no gene match: 9. The chain's CDR3 is CASSDSHRGRGTEAFF. DNA for the CDR3: TGTGCCAGCAGTGATAGTCACAGGGGGCGAGGCACTGAAGCTTTCTTT.

Only a few counts were recorded for this clone. The J gene is TRBJ2-2, the V gene TRBV7-6, with TRBD2 identical over 8 bases. This CDR3 has 16 amino acids. Germline CDR1 SGHVS, CDR2 FNYEAQ. The J segment lost 3 bases and the V segment lost 7 bases, leaving 10 bases of the junction unmatched. The CDR3 DNA reads TGTGCCAGCATGCCCGCATCGGGGGGGGACACCGGGGAGCTGTTTTTT. It codes for CASMPASGGDTGELFF.

This sequence joins TRBV4-2 and TRBJ1-1; D is uncertain. Germline V gene lookup returns CDR1 LGHNA and CDR2 YNFKEQ. The CDR3 contains 14 residues. The ends were cut back, 2 bases at V and 1 base at J, with 8 bases in the middle. The CDR3 nucleotides read TGTGCCAGCAGCCAACGGCTAGAGAACACTGAAGCTTTCTTT. As protein: CASSQRLENTEAFF.

This clone was detected once. This chain joins TRBV6-5 and TRBJ1-1; 7 nucleotides align to TRBD1. The CDR3 has 16 amino acids. The germline CDR1 and CDR2 sequences are MNHEY and SVGAGI. V lost 2 bases to trimming and J lost 5 bases; unmatched junction nucleotides: 11. The CDR3 coding sequence is TGTGCCAGCAGTTACCATATCCGACAGGGACGAACTGAAGCTTTCTTT. It yields the protein CASSYHIRQGRTEAFF.

This clone was seen only once. The chain joins TRBV20-1 to TRBJ2-1; tentatively, D is TRBD1 or TRBD2 (5 bases each). Germline CDR1 reads DFQATT; CDR2 reads SNEGSKA (reference sequence). CDR3 length: 10 amino acids. V was clipped by 7 bases and J by 9 bases, with 10 bases between them. The CDR3 here is CSEPGAEQFF. The CDR3 DNA sequence: TGCAGTGAACCCGGGGCTGAGCAGTTCTTC.

This sequence joins TRBV30 and TRBJ1-5; D is ambiguous. V lost 5 bases and J lost 3, with 8 bases in between. Germline CDR1 reads GTSNPN; CDR2 reads SVGIG (reference sequence). This CDR3 spans 12 amino acids. The CDR3 DNA reads TGTGCCTGGGATAGGGACAATCAGCCCCAGCATTTT. Encoded protein: CAWDRDNQPQHF.

This clone has a count of ten or more. V is TRBV28 and J is TRBJ2-5; D is possibly TRBD2 (6 bases). This CDR3 contains 15 residues. Germline CDR1 MDHEN, CDR2 SYDVKM. The V gene lost 2 bases and the J gene lost 5 bases, with 15 bases spanning the gap. CDR3 bases: TGTGCCAGCAGTTTAGGCGGGACCGTGGGGGAGACCCAGTACTTC. It translates to CASSLGGTVGETQYF. Full variable domain (remainder filled in from reference TRBV28 and TRBJ2-5): DVKVTQSSRYLVKRTGEKVFLECVQDMDHENMFWYRQDPGLGLRLIYFSYDVKMKEKGDIPEGYSVSREKKERFSLILESASTNQTSMYLCASSLGGTVGETQYFGPGTRLLVL.

This chain uses TRBV25-1 with TRBJ2-5; TRBD2 is a possible D gene (6 bases). This CDR3 is 12 amino acids long. Looked up from germline, CDR1 is MGHDK and CDR2 is SYGVNS. CDR3 DNA: TGTGCGGGCCGGAGGGTCGTAGAGACCCAGTACTTC. It encodes CAGRRVVETQYF.

This sequence joins TRBV7-2 and TRBJ2-6; tentative D call: TRBD1 (7 bases). The CDR3 spans 17 residues. Germline CDR1 reads SGHTA; CDR2 reads FQGNSA. V lost 3 bases, J lost 1 base, and 13 bases lay in between. The CDR3 reads CASSLTPGGSGANVLTF. As DNA, the CDR3 is TGTGCCAGCAGCTTGACCCCAGGGGGGTCTGGGGCCAACGTCCTGACTTTC.

A remark on this clone: This is likely an artifact of a read error, given a far larger clone one base away. DNA for the CDR3: TGTGCCAGCAGCGGACAGGGCTACGAGCAGTACTTC. Translated, it gives CASSGQGYEQYF. V gene TRBV11-2 combines with J gene TRBJ2-7; 8 bases line up with TRBD1. The CDR3 length is 12 residues. Germline assignment: CDR1 SGHAT and CDR2 FQNNGV. The J segment lost 3 bases and the V segment lost 5 bases, leaving 0 bases of the junction unmatched.

This clone occurred a few times. V and J are TRBV4-1 and TRBJ1-5, with D unresolved. V gave up 1 base and J gave up 4 bases, with 8 bases separating them. The CDR3 sequence is 14 residues long. Germline values: CDR1 MGHRA, CDR2 YSYEKL. CDR3 coding DNA: TGCGCCAGCAGCCAAGTCCCTCAAAATCAGCCCCAGCATTTT. It yields the protein CASSQVPQNQPQHF.

In this sample, this clone turned up a few times. The chain joins TRBV27 to TRBJ1-1, with no clear D. V lost 2 bases, J lost 8 bases, and 15 bases lay in between. The CDR3 totals 14 residues. CDR1 and CDR2 from the germline V gene are MNHEY and SMNVEV (reference sequence). CDR3 amino acids: CASSLPKPTVEAFF. DNA of the CDR3: TGTGCCAGCAGTTTACCGAAGCCGACGGTCGAAGCTTTCTTT.

V usage is TRBV11-2 and J usage is TRBJ2-1; no definite D call. The CDR3 loop spans 11 amino acids. V lost 6 bases and J 12 bases, leaving 12 bases between the germline ends. Per the germline V gene, CDR1 is SGHAT and CDR2 is FQNNGV. The CDR3 bases are TGTGCCAGCAGGGAAGGGCCTGGGCAGTTCTTC. It yields the protein CASREGPGQFF. The variable domain in full, with the rest retrieved from reference TRBV11-2 and TRBJ2-1, is EAGVAQSPRYKIIEKRQSVAFWCNPISGHATLYWYQQILGQGPKLLIQFQNNGVVDDSQLPKDRFSAERLKGVDSTLKIQPAKLEDSAVYLCASREGPGQFFGPGTRLTVL.

In this sample, this clone turned up a few times. The gene calls are TRBV7-9 and TRBJ2-5; D uncertain. Germline V lookup: CDR1 SEHNR, CDR2 FQNEAQ (reference sequence). The CDR3 covers 14 residues. V dropped 4 bases and J dropped 4 bases, with 13 bases sitting between them. This CDR3 is CASSYDRAIETQYF. The CDR3 nucleotides read TGTGCCAGCAGCTACGATAGAGCGATAGAGACCCAGTACTTC.

A single count supports this clone. The chain uses TRBV6-5 and TRBJ1-5, with 7 bases identical to TRBD1. The germline gives CDR1 MNHEY, CDR2 SVGAGI. The CDR3 runs 14 residues. With 8 bases clipped from V and 4 bases from J, the junction kept 8 bases outside the gene matches. The CDR3 nucleotides read TGTGCCAGCCAACCCGGGACAGCGAATCAGCCCCAGCATTTT. Protein: CASQPGTANQPQHF.

The rearrangement uses TRBV5-1 and TRBJ2-5; 7 positions match TRBD1. From germline, CDR1 is SGHRS and CDR2 YFSETQ. J gave up 2 bases and V 2 bases, and 6 bases lay outside the gene matches. CDR3 length: 15 residues. The CDR3 here is CASSLQGQLQETQYF. In DNA, the CDR3 is TGCGCCAGCAGCTTACAGGGACAGCTACAAGAGACCCAGTACTTC.